A single sample is the source of the 15 T cell receptor beta chains below, sequenced in a study of blood T cell repertoires in COVID-19. Assay used: immunoSEQ multiplex PCR; TCRdb lists only in-frame clones, some missing. There are 250,000 to 300,000 clones in the sample; 75% to 90% occur only once, and about an eighth lies in the top ten. Sequenced material: peripheral blood. The receptors originated from a woman in her 70s with COVID-19, enrolled during active disease.

This clone has just one count. The chain combines TRBV7-2 with TRBJ2-7, with TRBD2 as a possible D gene (6 bases). In germline, CDR1 is SGHTA, CDR2 FQGNSA. The CDR3 sequence is 16 residues long. Trimming took off 0 bases at V and 4 bases at J, with 16 bases between the two ends. The CDR3 here is CASSLAPGTGLYEQYF. The CDR3 nucleotides are TGTGCCAGCAGCTTAGCGCCGGGGACTGGGTTATACGAGCAGTACTTC.

The V gene is TRBV27, the J gene TRBJ2-7, with 10 bases aligning to TRBD2. Germline lookup yields CDR1 MNHEY and CDR2 SMNVEV (reference sequence). Losses at the gene ends were 6 bases for V and 4 bases for J; bases not matched to a gene: 9. The CDR3 has 15 amino acids. The CDR3 sequence: CASSRTSGVAYEQYF. As DNA, the CDR3 is TGTGCCAGCAGCCGCACTAGCGGGGTGGCATACGAGCAGTACTTC.

CDR3 loop: CASSFGTAMGNQPQHF. The CDR3 nucleotides are TGTGCCAGCAGCTTCGGGACTGCGATGGGCAATCAGCCCCAGCATTTT. This chain links TRBV7-2 with TRBJ1-5; D is perhaps TRBD1 (5 bases). The CDR3 extends over 16 amino acids. V was cut by 3 bases and J by 2 bases, with 14 bases left in between. Germline V gene sequence: CDR1 SGHTA, CDR2 FQGNSA. Variable domain in full (rest from reference TRBV7-2 and TRBJ1-5): GAGVSQSPSNKVTEKGKDVELRCDPISGHTALYWYRQSLGQGLEFLIYFQGNSAPDKSGLPSDRFSAERTGGSVSTLTIQRTQQEDSAVYLCASSFGTAMGNQPQHFGDGTRLSIL.

CDR3 sequence: CASRGLGTGGGETQYF. The DNA of the CDR3 is TGTGCCAGTCGGGGGCTCGGGACAGGGGGTGGTGAGACCCAGTACTTC. The chain joins TRBV19 to TRBJ2-5, with 11 bases fitting TRBD1. The ends lost 8 bases at V and 5 bases at J; junction bases unmatched: 13. CDR1 and CDR2 (germline): LNHDA, SQIVND (reference sequence). The CDR3 is 16 residues long.

This chain uses TRBV28 with TRBJ1-1, with D perhaps TRBD1 (5 bases). V lost 5 bases to trimming and J lost 2 bases, with 18 bases between them. From germline, CDR1 is MDHEN and CDR2 SYDVKM. This CDR3 contains 16 residues. Written as DNA, the CDR3 is TGTGCCAGCAGTGGAGAGGGACTCCGCTCCAACACTGAAGCTTTCTTT. Its protein product is CASSGEGLRSNTEAFF.

V gene TRBV9 combines with J gene TRBJ1-1; TRBD1 agrees at 8 bases. Per germline, CDR1 SGDLS and CDR2 YYNGEE. V shed 3 bases, J shed 1 base, and the junction held 2 bases outside the gene matches. This CDR3 comprises 14 residues. This CDR3 reads CASSGQGTNTEAFF. The CDR3 DNA reads TGTGCCAGCAGCGGACAGGGGACGAACACTGAAGCTTTCTTT.

CDR3 region: CASSLERLAGENYGYTF. In DNA, the CDR3 is TGTGCCAGCAGCTTGGAGCGTTTGGCAGGGGAAAACTATGGCTACACCTTC. The chain employs TRBV5-6 and TRBJ1-2; weak D call: TRBD1 (6 bases). V lost 0 bases and J lost 2, with 17 bases in between. The germline V gene has CDR1 SGHDT and CDR2 YYEEEE. This CDR3 spans 17 amino acids. The full variable domain, its missing parts supplied by reference TRBV5-6 and TRBJ1-2, is DAGVTQSPTHLIKTRGQQVTLRCSPKSGHDTVSWYQQALGQGPQFIFQYYEEEERQRGNFPDRFSGHQFPNYSSELNVNALLLGDSALYLCASSLERLAGENYGYTFGSGTRLTVV.

V usage is TRBV30 and J usage is TRBJ2-1, with D possibly being TRBD2 (6 bases). The CDR3 is 11 amino acids. V was trimmed by 2 bases and J by 8 bases, leaving 7 bases between them. CDR1 is GTSNPN, CDR2 SVGIG, per germline (reference sequence). For the CDR3, the DNA is TGTGCCTGGAGTCGGAGGGATGAGCAGTTCTTC. As protein: CAWSRRDEQFF. Full variable domain (missing parts from reference TRBV30 and TRBJ2-1): SQTIHQWPATLVQPVGSPLSLECTVEGTSNPNLYWYRQAAGRGLQLLFYSVGIGQISSEVPQNLSASRPQDRQFILSSKKLLLSDSGFYLCAWSRRDEQFFGPGTRLTVL.

The V gene is TRBV6-5, the J gene TRBJ1-2; 10 bases align to TRBD1. The CDR3 is 14 amino acids. CDR1 is MNHEY and CDR2 is SVGAGI in the germline V gene. V gave up 0 bases and J gave up 7 bases; unmatched junction bases: 2. The CDR3 region has the DNA TGTGCCAGCAGTTACTCAGGGACAGGGGTTGGCTACACCTTC. Translating gives CASSYSGTGVGYTF.

V usage is TRBV18 and J usage is TRBJ2-5, with D perhaps matching TRBD2 (5 bases). The CDR3 extends over 15 amino acids. Germline V gives CDR1 KGHSH, CDR2 LQKENI. Trimming removed 6 bases from V and 5 bases from J, with 19 bases in between. The CDR3 here is CASSYFRGAVETQYF. CDR3 nucleotide sequence: TGTGCCAGCTCCTATTTTCGGGGTGCGGTGGAGACCCAGTACTTC.

The chain employs TRBV24-1 and TRBJ2-3, with TRBD1 matching 8 bases. The trim removed 4 bases at V and 7 bases at J, leaving 9 bases unmatched. The germline gives CDR1 KGHDR, CDR2 SFDVKD. The CDR3 spans 15 residues. The CDR3 loop reads CATSDTGQDTYTQYF. The DNA of the CDR3 is TGTGCCACCAGTGACACGGGACAGGACACGTATACGCAGTATTTT.

The V call is TRBV13, the J call TRBJ2-5; no clear D gene. The length of the CDR3 is 14 residues. V dropped 2 bases and J dropped 1 base, with 8 bases sitting between them. CDR1 and CDR2 (germline): PRHDT, FYEKMQ (reference sequence). As DNA, the CDR3 is TGTGCCAGCAGCTTACGAGACACCCAAGAGACCCAGTACTTC. Translation gives CASSLRDTQETQYF.

This clone was seen once. The V and J genes are TRBV30 and TRBJ1-6; TRBD1 might be the D (5 bases). V was clipped by 3 bases and J by 8 bases, with 17 bases between them. This CDR3 contains 15 residues. The germline V gene has CDR1 GTSNPN and CDR2 SVGIG (reference sequence). CDR3 in amino acids: CAWRGGGRVYSPLHF. DNA for the CDR3: TGTGCCTGGAGGGGGGGTGGCAGGGTGTATTCACCCCTCCACTTT.

This chain's CDR3 is CSVEISHGGTYEQYF. The DNA for the CDR3 is TGCAGCGTTGAAATCAGTCACGGAGGAACCTACGAGCAGTACTTC. The chain links TRBV29-1 to TRBJ2-7, with a weak D call TRBD2 (5 bases). With 2 bases removed from V and 2 bases from J, the gap between germline ends came to 16 bases. The germline V gene encodes CDR1 SQVTM and CDR2 ANQGSEA. This CDR3 is 15 amino acids long.

The V call is TRBV21-1, the J call TRBJ1-2. TRBV21-1 is an annotated pseudogene. This CDR3 is built from 15 residues. The CDR3 here is CASSVRGRVEKGYTF. CDR3 sequence (DNA): TGTGCCAGCAGCGTTCGGGGTAGGGTCGAGAAGGGCTACACCTTC.